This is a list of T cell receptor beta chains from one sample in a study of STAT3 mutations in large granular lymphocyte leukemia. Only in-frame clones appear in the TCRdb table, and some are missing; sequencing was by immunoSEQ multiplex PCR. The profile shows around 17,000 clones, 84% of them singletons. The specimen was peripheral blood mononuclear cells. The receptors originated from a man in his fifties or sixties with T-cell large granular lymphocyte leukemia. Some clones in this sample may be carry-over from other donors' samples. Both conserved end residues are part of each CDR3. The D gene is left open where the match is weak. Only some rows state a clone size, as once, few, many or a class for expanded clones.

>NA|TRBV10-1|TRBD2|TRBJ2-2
TGCGCCAGCAGTGAAAGGGCTAGCGGGGGGGCCGGGAACACCGGGGAGCTGTTTTTT
CASSERASGGAGNTGELFF
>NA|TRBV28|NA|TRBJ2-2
TGTGCCAGCTCCTTGGATGGAACCGGGGAGCTGTTTTTT
CASSLDGTGELFF
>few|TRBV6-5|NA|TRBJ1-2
TGTGCCAGCAGGGCGACAGGAGATGCTAACTATGGCTACACCTTC
CASRATGDANYGYTF
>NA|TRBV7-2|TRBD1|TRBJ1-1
TGTGCCAGCAGCTTAGTAGGGACAGCATCCTCTGAAGCTTTCTTT
CASSLVGTASSEAFF
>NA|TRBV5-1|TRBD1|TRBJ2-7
TGCGCCAGCAGCACGGGACAGGGGGACACCTACGAGCAGTACTTC
CASSTGQGDTYEQYF
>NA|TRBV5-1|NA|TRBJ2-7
TGCGCCAGCAGCTTACCCCGGGGTGCGGGCGAGCAGTACTTC
CASSLPRGAGEQYF
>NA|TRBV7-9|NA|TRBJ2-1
TGTGCCAGCAGCTCGGGCCTTTCGGCCTACAATGAGCAGTTCTTC
CASSSGLSAYNEQFF
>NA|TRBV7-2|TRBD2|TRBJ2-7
TGTGCCAGCAGCCCGGTCAGCGGGAACTACGAGCAGTACTTC
CASSPVSGNYEQYF
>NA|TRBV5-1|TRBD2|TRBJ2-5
TGCGCCAGCAGCTCCGCGGGGGGCCGAGAGACCCAGTACTTC
CASSSAGGRETQYF
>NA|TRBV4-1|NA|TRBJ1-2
TGCGCCAGCAGCCAAGGTTTTGGCAGGGACGGCTACACCTTC
CASSQGFGRDGYTF
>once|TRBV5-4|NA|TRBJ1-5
TGTGCCAGCAGCGAGGACGGCCCCAATCAGCCCCAGCATTTT
CASSEDGPNQPQHF
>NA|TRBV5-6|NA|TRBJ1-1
TGTGCCAGCAGCTTGGTGCAGAGAAACACTGAAGCTTTCTTT
CASSLVQRNTEAFF
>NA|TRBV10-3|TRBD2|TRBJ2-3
TGTGCCATCAGTGATTACCGACTAGCGGCCAGCACAGATACGCAGTATTTT
CAISDYRLAASTDTQYF
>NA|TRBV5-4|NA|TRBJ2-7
TGTGCCAGCAGGGGGGACGGCGCGCCCTACGAGCAGTACTTC
CASRGDGAPYEQYF
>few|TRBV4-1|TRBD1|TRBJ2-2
TGCGCCAGCAGCCAGACAGGGTTCACCGGGGAGCTGTTTTTT
CASSQTGFTGELFF
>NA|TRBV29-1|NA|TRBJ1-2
TGCAGCGGGGACGGAGCTAACTATGGCTACACCTTC
CSGDGANYGYTF
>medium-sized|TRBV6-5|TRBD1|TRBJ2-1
TGTGCCAGCAGTTTCGACAGGGGTGGGAATGAGCAGTTCTTC
CASSFDRGGNEQFF
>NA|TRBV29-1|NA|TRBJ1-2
TGCAGCGCCTCCGGACTGCGCTATGGCTACACCTTC
CSASGLRYGYTF
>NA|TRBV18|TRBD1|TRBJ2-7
TGTGCCAGCTCCCTCGGACAGGGGGCATACTACGAGCAGTACTTC
CASSLGQGAYYEQYF
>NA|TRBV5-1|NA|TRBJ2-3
TGCGCCAGCAGCTTGGGCGGGGTCACAAGTCGAGATACGCAGTATTTT
CASSLGGVTSRDTQYF
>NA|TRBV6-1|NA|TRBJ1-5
TGTGCCAGCAGTGAATCCACCCCTGGTTATCAGCCCCAGCATTTT
CASSESTPGYQPQHF
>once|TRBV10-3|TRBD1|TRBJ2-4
TGTGCCATCAGTGAGGCGGGACAGGGGATAGGCAAAAACATTCAGTACTTC
CAISEAGQGIGKNIQYF
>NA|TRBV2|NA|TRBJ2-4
TGTGCCACGGGACTTGCCAAAAACATTCAGTACTTC
CATGLAKNIQYF
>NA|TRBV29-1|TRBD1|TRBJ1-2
TGCAGCGTTGAAGAGGTGGGACAGGGTTATGGCTACACCTTC
CSVEEVGQGYGYTF
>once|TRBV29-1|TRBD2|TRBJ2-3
TGCAGCGTTGAGGGAGTGGCTAGCGGGGGGGCCGGAGATACGCAGTATTTT
CSVEGVASGGAGDTQYF
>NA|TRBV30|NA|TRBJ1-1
TGTGCCTGGAGTCCCGCGGGGGGAGCTTTCTTT
CAWSPAGGAFF
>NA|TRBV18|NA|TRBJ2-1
TGTGCCAGCTCACCACCGAGTCAGTTAAAAAATGAGCAGTTCTTC
CASSPPSQLKNEQFF
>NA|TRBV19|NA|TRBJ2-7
TGTGCCAGTAGTATAAAGGGAGGCTACGAGCAGTACTTC
CASSIKGGYEQYF
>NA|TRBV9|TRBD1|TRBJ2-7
TGTGCCAGCAGCGTAGCACTCGGACAGGGCCACGAGCAGTACTTC
CASSVALGQGHEQYF
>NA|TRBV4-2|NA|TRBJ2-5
TGTGCCAGCAGCCAAGACGAGAGGGGGTCCGGGGAGACCCAGTACTTC
CASSQDERGSGETQYF
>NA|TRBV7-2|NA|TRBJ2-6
TGTGCCAGCAGATCAGGGGCTGGGGCCAACGTCCTGACTTTC
CASRSGAGANVLTF
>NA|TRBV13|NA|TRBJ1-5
TGTGCCAGCAGCCACGGGGGAATCTATCAGCCCCAGCATTTT
CASSHGGIYQPQHF
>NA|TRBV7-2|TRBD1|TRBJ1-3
TGTGCCAGCAGCTCCGAGGGGGCCCCACGGACAGCTGGAAACACCATATATTTT
CASSSEGAPRTAGNTIYF